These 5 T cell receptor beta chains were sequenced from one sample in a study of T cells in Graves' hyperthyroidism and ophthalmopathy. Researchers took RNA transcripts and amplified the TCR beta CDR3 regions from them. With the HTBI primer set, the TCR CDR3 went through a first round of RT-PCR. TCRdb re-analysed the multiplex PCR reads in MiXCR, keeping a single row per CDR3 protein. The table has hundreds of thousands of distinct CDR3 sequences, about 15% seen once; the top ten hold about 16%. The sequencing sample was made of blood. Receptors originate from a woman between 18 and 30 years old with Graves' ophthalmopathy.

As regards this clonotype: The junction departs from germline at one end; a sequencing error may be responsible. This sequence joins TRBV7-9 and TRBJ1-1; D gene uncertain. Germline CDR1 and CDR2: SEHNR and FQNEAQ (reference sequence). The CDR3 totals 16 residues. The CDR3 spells CASSLAGFSRNTGAFF. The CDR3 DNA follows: TGTGCCAGCAGCTTAGCGGGGTTTAGCAGGAACACTGGAGCTTTCTTT. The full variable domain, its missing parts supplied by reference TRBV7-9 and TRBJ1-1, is DTGVSQNPRHKITKRGQNVTFRCDPISEHNRLYWYRQTLGQGPEFLTYFQNEAQLEKSRLLSDRFSAERPKGSFSTLEIQRTEQGDSAMYLCASSLAGFSRNTGAFFGQGTRLTVV.

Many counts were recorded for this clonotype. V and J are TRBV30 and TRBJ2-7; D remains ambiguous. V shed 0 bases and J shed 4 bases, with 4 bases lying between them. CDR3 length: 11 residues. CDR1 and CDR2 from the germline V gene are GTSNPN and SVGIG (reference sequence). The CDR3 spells CAWSVQYEQYF. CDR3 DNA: TGTGCCTGGAGTGTACAGTACGAGCAGTACTTC.

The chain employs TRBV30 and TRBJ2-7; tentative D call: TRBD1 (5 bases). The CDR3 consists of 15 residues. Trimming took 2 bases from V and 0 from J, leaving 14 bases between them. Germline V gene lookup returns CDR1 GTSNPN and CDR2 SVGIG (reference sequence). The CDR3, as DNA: TGTGCCTGGAGTCTGCTGGCAGGGTCCTCCTACGAGCAGTACTTC. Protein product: CAWSLLAGSSYEQYF.

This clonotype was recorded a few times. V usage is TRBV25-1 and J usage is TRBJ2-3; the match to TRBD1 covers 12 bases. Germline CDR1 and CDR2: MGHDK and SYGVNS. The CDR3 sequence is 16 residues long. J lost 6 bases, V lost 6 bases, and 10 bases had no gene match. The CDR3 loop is CASSATRDRGLDTQYF. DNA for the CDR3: TGTGCCAGCAGCGCCACCCGGGACAGGGGGCTGGATACGCAGTATTTT. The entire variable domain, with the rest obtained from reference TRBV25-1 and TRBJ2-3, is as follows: EADIYQTPRYLVIGTGKKITLECSQTMGHDKMYWYQQDPGMELHLIHYSYGVNSTEKGDLSSESTVSRIRTEHFPLTLESARPSHTSQYLCASSATRDRGLDTQYFGPGTRLTVL.

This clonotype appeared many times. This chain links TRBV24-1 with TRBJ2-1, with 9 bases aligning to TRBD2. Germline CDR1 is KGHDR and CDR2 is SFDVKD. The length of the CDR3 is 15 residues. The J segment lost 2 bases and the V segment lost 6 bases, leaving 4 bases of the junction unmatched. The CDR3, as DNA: TGTGCCACCAGTCGGAGCGGGGGGCCCTACAATGAGCAGTTCTTC. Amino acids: CATSRSGGPYNEQFF.